A selection of T cell receptor beta chains follows, all from one sample in a study of cytomegalovirus exposure and HLA in healthy donors. Only in-frame clones appear in the TCRdb table, and some are missing; sequencing was by immunoSEQ multiplex PCR. The data contain roughly 170,000 clones, over 70% of them singletons. The sequenced sample consisted of PBMCs. The receptors derive from a man under 40 in good health and CMV-seropositive. CDR3s include the opening cysteine and the closing phenylalanine or tryptophan. D genes are given only for firm matches. Expanded clones are given a class, and other clones once, few, many or no size at all.

clone_size: NA
v_call: TRBV7-8
j_call: TRBJ2-7
d_call: TRBD2
cdr3_nt: TGTGCCAGCAGTCTAGGGTTCGGTAGGCTAGCGGGAGGGCGGCCCTACGAGCAGTACTTC
cdr3_aa: CASSLGFGRLAGGRPYEQYF

clone_size: NA
v_call: TRBV10-3
j_call: TRBJ2-7
d_call: TRBD1
cdr3_nt: TGTGCCATCAGCGCGGACAGGGGGGAGCAGTACTTC
cdr3_aa: CAISADRGEQYF

clone_size: few
v_call: TRBV5-6
j_call: TRBJ2-1
d_call: NA
cdr3_nt: TGTGCCAGCAGCCTAGACTGGGCGGGGGAGCAGTTCTTC
cdr3_aa: CASSLDWAGEQFF

clone_size: NA
v_call: TRBV27
j_call: TRBJ2-5
d_call: NA
cdr3_nt: TGTGCCAGCAGTTCGGCCAAGGACAGAGGGAAGACCCAGTACTTC
cdr3_aa: CASSSAKDRGKTQYF

clone_size: NA
v_call: TRBV5-1
j_call: TRBJ2-7
d_call: TRBD1
cdr3_nt: TGCGCCAGCAGCTTGGGGGACAGTTGGTACGAGCAGTACTTC
cdr3_aa: CASSLGDSWYEQYF

clone_size: NA
v_call: TRBV7-9
j_call: TRBJ1-6
d_call: NA
cdr3_nt: TGTGCCAGCAGCTTAGCGGAGGGGCACTCACCCCTCCACTTT
cdr3_aa: CASSLAEGHSPLHF

clone_size: NA
v_call: TRBV27
j_call: TRBJ1-2
d_call: NA
cdr3_nt: TGTGCCAGCAGTTCCTCGACAGGTGGGGGAAATGGCTACACCTTC
cdr3_aa: CASSSSTGGGNGYTF

clone_size: NA
v_call: TRBV6-1
j_call: TRBJ2-6
d_call: NA
cdr3_nt: TGTGCCAGCAGTGATGAGGGTTTTCCCTACTCTGGGGCCAACGTCCTGACTTTC
cdr3_aa: CASSDEGFPYSGANVLTF

clone_size: NA
v_call: TRBV7-9
j_call: TRBJ2-5
d_call: TRBD2
cdr3_nt: TGTGCCAGCAGCCCCGAGCGGGGGGAACAAGAGACCCAGTACTTC
cdr3_aa: CASSPERGEQETQYF

clone_size: NA
v_call: TRBV21-1
j_call: TRBJ2-5
d_call: NA
cdr3_nt: TGTGCCAGCAGCAACTTGGGCTGGGAGACCCAGTACTTC
cdr3_aa: CASSNLGWETQYF

clone_size: NA
v_call: TRBV7-9
j_call: TRBJ2-1
d_call: TRBD2
cdr3_nt: TGTGCCAGCAGCTTAGTACTAGCGACGCCTGGAAATGAGCAGTTCTTC
cdr3_aa: CASSLVLATPGNEQFF

clone_size: NA
v_call: TRBV11-2
j_call: TRBJ2-5
d_call: NA
cdr3_nt: TGTGCCAGCAGCAGGGGCCACCAAGAGACCCAGTACTTC
cdr3_aa: CASSRGHQETQYF

clone_size: NA
v_call: TRBV19
j_call: TRBJ2-5
d_call: TRBD1
cdr3_nt: TGTGCCAGTAGTATGGCAGGACAGGGTTTGCGAGAGACCCAGTACTTC
cdr3_aa: CASSMAGQGLRETQYF

clone_size: few
v_call: TRBV4-1
j_call: TRBJ2-3
d_call: TRBD1
cdr3_nt: TGCGCCAGCAGACTAACCGTACGGGACAGACCCACAGATACGCAGTATTTT
cdr3_aa: CASRLTVRDRPTDTQYF

clone_size: NA
v_call: TRBV7-9
j_call: TRBJ2-5
d_call: TRBD1
cdr3_nt: TGTTCCAGCAGCCCCCGGACAGGGGCAGGCGAGACCCAGTACTTC
cdr3_aa: CSSSPRTGAGETQYF

clone_size: NA
v_call: TRBV6-1
j_call: TRBJ2-3
d_call: TRBD2
cdr3_nt: TGTGCCAGCAGCCTTAGCGGGGGGGCCGGAGATACGCAGTATTTT
cdr3_aa: CASSLSGGAGDTQYF

clone_size: NA
v_call: TRBV27
j_call: TRBJ2-7
d_call: NA
cdr3_nt: TGTGCCAGCAGTTTATCTGACTCTACCTACGAGCAGTACTTC
cdr3_aa: CASSLSDSTYEQYF

clone_size: NA
v_call: TRBV2
j_call: TRBJ1-5
d_call: TRBD1
cdr3_nt: TGTGCCAGCAGACGGGGCCCGACAGGGTCCGATCAGCCCCAGCATTTT
cdr3_aa: CASRRGPTGSDQPQHF

clone_size: NA
v_call: TRBV19
j_call: TRBJ2-7
d_call: NA
cdr3_nt: TGTGCCAGTAGTATAGGAGGGTTGGGCTACTCCTACGAGCAGTACTTC
cdr3_aa: CASSIGGLGYSYEQYF

clone_size: NA
v_call: TRBV4-2
j_call: TRBJ2-7
d_call: TRBD2
cdr3_nt: TGTGCCAGCAGCCAAGTAGGACTAGCTGGGTCCTACGAGCAGTACTTC
cdr3_aa: CASSQVGLAGSYEQYF

clone_size: NA
v_call: TRBV16
j_call: TRBJ2-2
d_call: TRBD1
cdr3_nt: TGTGCCAGCAGCCAACCAAGACAGGGGACCGGGGAGCTGTTTTTT
cdr3_aa: CASSQPRQGTGELFF

clone_size: NA
v_call: TRBV19
j_call: TRBJ1-1
d_call: NA
cdr3_nt: TGTGCCAGTACAGAGGGGGTGGGCACTGAAGCTTTCTTT
cdr3_aa: CASTEGVGTEAFF

clone_size: NA
v_call: TRBV10-1
j_call: TRBJ2-5
d_call: TRBD2
cdr3_nt: TGCGCCAGCAGTGAAACGGGAGGGCCAGATGGAGAGACCCAGTACTTC
cdr3_aa: CASSETGGPDGETQYF

clone_size: NA
v_call: TRBV6-1
j_call: TRBJ2-5
d_call: NA
cdr3_nt: TGTGCCAGCAGTGTTTTCAGGGGACAAGAGACCCAGTACTTC
cdr3_aa: CASSVFRGQETQYF

clone_size: NA
v_call: TRBV27
j_call: TRBJ2-7
d_call: TRBD1
cdr3_nt: TGTGCCAGCAGAGTACAGGGGGCCGGGGGGTACGAGCAGTACTTC
cdr3_aa: CASRVQGAGGYEQYF

clone_size: NA
v_call: TRBV28
j_call: TRBJ1-4
d_call: TRBD1
cdr3_nt: TGTGCCAGCAGAAACAGGGGCGGCGGTGAAAAACTGTTTTTT
cdr3_aa: CASRNRGGGEKLFF

clone_size: NA
v_call: TRBV6-5
j_call: TRBJ1-3
d_call: TRBD1
cdr3_nt: TGTGCCAGCAGAAGACAGGGCGCTGGAAACACCATATATTTT
cdr3_aa: CASRRQGAGNTIYF

clone_size: NA
v_call: TRBV5-1
j_call: TRBJ2-7
d_call: TRBD2
cdr3_nt: TGCGCCAGCAGCTCCGGGACTAGAAGCTACGAGCAGTACTTC
cdr3_aa: CASSSGTRSYEQYF

clone_size: NA
v_call: TRBV25-1
j_call: TRBJ1-5
d_call: NA
cdr3_nt: TGTGCCAGCAGTGAACCCGGGAAAGGGATTCAGCCCCAGCATTTT
cdr3_aa: CASSEPGKGIQPQHF

clone_size: NA
v_call: TRBV6-5
j_call: TRBJ2-7
d_call: NA
cdr3_nt: TGTGCCAGCAGTACAATATCAGGGGCCCACGAGCAGTACTTC
cdr3_aa: CASSTISGAHEQYF

clone_size: NA
v_call: TRBV6-1
j_call: TRBJ1-2
d_call: NA
cdr3_nt: TGTGCCAGCAGTGAGACTCGGATATATGGCTACACCTTC
cdr3_aa: CASSETRIYGYTF

clone_size: NA
v_call: TRBV6-6
j_call: TRBJ2-1
d_call: TRBD2
cdr3_nt: TGTGCCAGCAGCCCCGTGCGGGGGGCCAATGAGCAGTTCTTC
cdr3_aa: CASSPVRGANEQFF

clone_size: NA
v_call: TRBV27
j_call: TRBJ2-1
d_call: NA
cdr3_nt: TGTGCCAGCAGTTTATCAGCAGGGCTGAACTCCTACAATGAGCAGTTCTTC
cdr3_aa: CASSLSAGLNSYNEQFF

clone_size: NA
v_call: TRBV4-1
j_call: TRBJ1-5
d_call: NA
cdr3_nt: TGCGCCAGCAGCCTGGACAAGACAAACTCCGAGCCCCAGCATTTT
cdr3_aa: CASSLDKTNSEPQHF

clone_size: NA
v_call: TRBV28
j_call: TRBJ2-7
d_call: NA
cdr3_nt: TGTGCCAGCAGGAGGTGGGCAGGGACCTACGAGCAGTACTTC
cdr3_aa: CASRRWAGTYEQYF

clone_size: NA
v_call: TRBV7-2
j_call: TRBJ2-2
d_call: TRBD1
cdr3_nt: TGTGCCAGCAGCTCCGAGACAGGGGGGACCGGGGAGCTGTTTTTT
cdr3_aa: CASSSETGGTGELFF

clone_size: few
v_call: TRBV5-1
j_call: TRBJ2-5
d_call: NA
cdr3_nt: TGCGCCAGCAGCTTGGCCATGGGAGATAGGGAGACCCAGTACTTC
cdr3_aa: CASSLAMGDRETQYF

clone_size: NA
v_call: TRBV2
j_call: TRBJ1-2
d_call: NA
cdr3_nt: TGTGCCAGCAGCTACGACAGTAACTATGGCTACACCTTC
cdr3_aa: CASSYDSNYGYTF

clone_size: NA
v_call: TRBV30
j_call: TRBJ1-1
d_call: TRBD1
cdr3_nt: TGTGCCTGGGGGGACAGGGGGCTGGCTGCTTTCTTT
cdr3_aa: CAWGDRGLAAFF

clone_size: NA
v_call: TRBV4-2
j_call: TRBJ1-1
d_call: NA
cdr3_nt: TGTGCCAGCAGCCAAGATAGGAACACTGAAGCTTTCTTT
cdr3_aa: CASSQDRNTEAFF

clone_size: few
v_call: TRBV28
j_call: TRBJ2-7
d_call: TRBD2
cdr3_nt: TGTGCCAGCAGTCTAGCGGGAGTGCGCGAGCAGTACTTC
cdr3_aa: CASSLAGVREQYF

clone_size: NA
v_call: TRBV2
j_call: TRBJ2-2
d_call: NA
cdr3_nt: TGTGCCAGCAGTGATGGAGGGCGCCTGGAGCTGTTTTTT
cdr3_aa: CASSDGGRLELFF

clone_size: NA
v_call: TRBV6-4
j_call: TRBJ2-3
d_call: NA
cdr3_nt: TGTGCCAGCAGACGGACGGGAGAAGGCACAGATACGCAGTATTTT
cdr3_aa: CASRRTGEGTDTQYF

clone_size: NA
v_call: TRBV14
j_call: TRBJ1-2
d_call: NA
cdr3_nt: TGTGCCAGCAGCCAAGCACGAGGGTTTGGCTACACCTTC
cdr3_aa: CASSQARGFGYTF

clone_size: NA
v_call: TRBV27
j_call: TRBJ2-3
d_call: TRBD1
cdr3_nt: TGTGCCAGCAGTTTAAGGGGACAGGGCACCACAGATACGCAGTATTTT
cdr3_aa: CASSLRGQGTTDTQYF

clone_size: NA
v_call: TRBV2
j_call: TRBJ2-7
d_call: TRBD1
cdr3_nt: TGTGCCTCCTCGGGACAGGGAATCGGCGAGCAGTACTTC
cdr3_aa: CASSGQGIGEQYF